The 5 T cell receptor beta chains below come from one sample, sequenced in a study of CD8 T cells in Susac syndrome. With random hexamers, roughly 0.45 to 1 ug RNA was reverse transcribed. MiXCR, applied by TCRdb to the immunoSEQ multiplex PCR reads, yields one record per CDR3 protein. The data hold more than 200,000 distinct CDR3 sequences, with 80% to 95% observed a single time. The sample comprised CD8+ T cells from PBMCs. The receptor set was obtained from a human donor with multiple sclerosis.

The chain links TRBV24-1 to TRBJ1-2; D is undetermined. The CDR3 is made up of 11 amino acids. The germline V and J ends were trimmed by 4 bases and 8 bases, with 7 bases remaining between them. Germline V CDR1 and CDR2: KGHDR, SFDVKD. The DNA for the CDR3 is TGTGCCACCAGTGACTCTAAAGGCTACACCTTC. It specifies CATSDSKGYTF.

The chain is built from TRBV9 and TRBJ2-7; possibly TRBD1 for D (5 bases). Germline lookup yields CDR1 SGDLS and CDR2 YYNGEE. This CDR3 is 14 amino acids long. Trimming stripped 0 bases from V and 6 bases from J, with 13 bases between. CDR3: CASSVASGLGEQYF. The CDR3 DNA sequence: TGTGCCAGCAGCGTAGCGTCAGGGTTGGGCGAGCAGTACTTC. Supplemented by reference TRBV9 and TRBJ2-7, the full variable domain reads DSGVTQTPKHLITATGQRVTLRCSPRSGDLSVYWYQQSLDQGLQFLIQYYNGEERAKGNILERFSAQQFPDLHSELNLSSLELGDSALYFCASSVASGLGEQYFGPGTRLTVT.

The rearrangement uses TRBV6-1 and TRBJ2-7; either TRBD1 or TRBD2 may fit D (5 bases each). V lost 3 bases to trimming and J lost 4 bases, with 13 bases between them. This CDR3 contains 14 residues. The germline V gene has CDR1 MNHNS and CDR2 SASEGT. This chain's CDR3 is CASSDRDGSYEQYF. The CDR3 DNA reads TGTGCCAGCAGTGATAGGGACGGGTCTTACGAGCAGTACTTC.

The table lists this clonotype with a count of one. The rearrangement links TRBV5-1 to TRBJ1-1, with 8 bases fitting TRBD1. The CDR3 consists of 13 residues. Germline V gene lookup returns CDR1 SGHRS and CDR2 YFSETQ. J gave up 7 bases and V 2 bases, and 4 bases lay outside the gene matches. The CDR3 region has the DNA TGCGCCAGCAGCTTCGACAGGGGAGGTGAAGCTTTCTTT. Translation gives CASSFDRGGEAFF.

This clonotype showed up just once. This chain connects TRBV20-1 to TRBJ2-4; D may be TRBD2 (7 bases). The germline V gene has CDR1 DFQATT and CDR2 SNEGSKA (reference sequence). The CDR3 has 14 residues. Trimming stripped 6 bases from V and 8 bases from J, with 20 bases between. The CDR3 DNA reads TGCAGTGCCCGAAACAGGGAGGGACGGGACATTCAGTACTTC. It encodes CSARNREGRDIQYF.